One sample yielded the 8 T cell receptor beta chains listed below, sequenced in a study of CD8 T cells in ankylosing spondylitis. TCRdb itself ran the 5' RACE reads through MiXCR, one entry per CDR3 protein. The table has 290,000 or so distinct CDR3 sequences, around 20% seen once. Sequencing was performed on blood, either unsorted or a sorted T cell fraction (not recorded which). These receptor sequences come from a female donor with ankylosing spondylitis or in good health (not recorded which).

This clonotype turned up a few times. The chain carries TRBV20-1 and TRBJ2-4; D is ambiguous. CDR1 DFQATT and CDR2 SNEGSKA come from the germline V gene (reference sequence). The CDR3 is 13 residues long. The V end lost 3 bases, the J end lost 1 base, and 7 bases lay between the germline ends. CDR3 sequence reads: CSARTWAKNIQYF. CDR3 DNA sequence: TGCAGTGCTAGGACCTGGGCCAAAAACATTCAGTACTTC.

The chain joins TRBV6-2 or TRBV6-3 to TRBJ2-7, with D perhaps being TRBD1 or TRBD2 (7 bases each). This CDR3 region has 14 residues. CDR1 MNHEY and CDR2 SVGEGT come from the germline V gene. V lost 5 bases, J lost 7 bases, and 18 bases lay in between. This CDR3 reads CASSASGARGEQYF. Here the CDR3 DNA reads TGTGCCAGCAGTGCTAGCGGAGCCAGGGGGGAGCAGTACTTC.

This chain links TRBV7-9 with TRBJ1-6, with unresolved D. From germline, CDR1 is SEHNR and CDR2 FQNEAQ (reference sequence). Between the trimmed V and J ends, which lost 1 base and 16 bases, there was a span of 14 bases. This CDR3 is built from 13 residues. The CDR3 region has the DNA TGTGCCAGCAGCTTAGGGACGGACGGACCTCTCCACTTT. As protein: CASSLGTDGPLHF.

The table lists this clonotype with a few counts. The CDR3 DNA reads TGCAGCGCCGGCGACAGGGGGGAGACCCAGTACTTC. It translates to CSAGDRGETQYF. V and J are TRBV29-1 and TRBJ2-5; 9 bases are a match to TRBD1. V shed 7 bases, J shed 5 bases, and the junction held 5 bases outside the gene matches. CDR3 length equals 12 residues. CDR1 and CDR2 (germline): SQVTM, ANQGSEA.

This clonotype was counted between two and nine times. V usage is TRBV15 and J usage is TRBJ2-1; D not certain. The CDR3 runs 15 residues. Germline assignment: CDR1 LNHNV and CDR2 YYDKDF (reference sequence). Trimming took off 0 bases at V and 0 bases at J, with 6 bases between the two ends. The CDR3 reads CATSRDISSYNEQFF. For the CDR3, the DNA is TGTGCCACCAGCAGAGATATAAGCTCCTACAATGAGCAGTTCTTC.

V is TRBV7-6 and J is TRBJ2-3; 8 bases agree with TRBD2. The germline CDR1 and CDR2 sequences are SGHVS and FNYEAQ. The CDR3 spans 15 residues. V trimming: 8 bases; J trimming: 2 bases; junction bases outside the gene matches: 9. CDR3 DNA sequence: TGTGCCAGCCGGGGGGGAGACCTCCCCACAGATACGCAGTATTTT. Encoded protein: CASRGGDLPTDTQYF.

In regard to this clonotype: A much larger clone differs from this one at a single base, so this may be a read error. The CDR3, as DNA: TGCAGTGCGAGTCTACTAGCTCCCTCGGATGAGCGGTTCTTC. Translating it yields CSASLLAPSDERFF. The rearrangement joins TRBV20-1 to TRBJ2-1, with D perhaps matching TRBD2 (6 bases). The germline V gene has CDR1 DFQATT and CDR2 SNEGSKA (reference sequence). The CDR3 spans 14 residues.

The CDR3, as DNA: TGTGCCATCCTCGGGACAGGGGGTTTCCTCTACAATGAGCAGTTCTTC. Protein sequence: CAILGTGGFLYNEQFF. This sequence joins TRBV28 and TRBJ2-1, with 11 positions matching TRBD1. The CDR3 sequence is 16 residues long. V was pared by 10 bases and J by 3 bases, with 11 bases of the junction left unmatched. Per germline, CDR1 MDHEN and CDR2 SYDVKM.